These 9 T cell receptor beta chains share one sample of origin, sequenced in a study of blood T cell repertoires in COVID-19. Using immunoSEQ multiplex PCR, the repertoire was profiled, and TCRdb retains in-frame clones only, with some absent. Of about 200,000 clones in the sample, about 82% were seen once. Input material: PBMCs or T cells enriched from blood (not recorded which). All receptors derive from a man between 35 and 55 years old with acute COVID-19.

This clone was detected once. The identical CDR3 is also encoded by other nucleotide sequences in the sample. The V call is TRBV7-3, the J call TRBJ2-6, with TRBD1 matching 8 bases. The CDR3 length is 17 residues. Germline V gene sequence: CDR1 SGHTA, CDR2 FQGTGA. V shed 6 bases, J shed 0 bases, and the junction held 7 bases outside the gene matches. Here the CDR3 DNA reads TGTGCCAGCAGTCAAGGGACAGGTCGCTCTGGGGCCAACGTCCTGACTTTC. Amino acid sequence: CASSQGTGRSGANVLTF.

This chain links TRBV7-8 with TRBJ2-3; D gene unclear. Germline V gives CDR1 SGHVS, CDR2 FQNEAQ. Trimming cost V 3 bases and J 3 bases, with 10 bases left between them. The CDR3 is 14 residues long. The CDR3 sequence: CASSFSAGTDTQYF. In DNA form, the CDR3 reads TGTGCCAGCAGCTTTTCAGCAGGAACAGATACGCAGTATTTT.

The chain links TRBV27 to TRBJ2-7; 8 bases map to TRBD1. The V segment lost 5 bases and the J segment 0 bases; nucleotides outside the gene matches: 6. The germline gives CDR1 MNHEY, CDR2 SMNVEV (reference sequence). The CDR3 has 15 residues. DNA for the CDR3: TGTGCCAGCAGTACACGGACAGGGCCCTCCTACGAGCAGTACTTC. It yields the protein CASSTRTGPSYEQYF.

The genes are TRBV9 and TRBJ2-1; perhaps TRBD1 as D (5 bases). The CDR3 loop spans 14 amino acids. V shed 7 bases and J shed 6 bases, with 17 bases lying between them. Germline lookup yields CDR1 SGDLS and CDR2 YYNGEE. CDR3 region: CASSWTRVGNEQFF. The DNA for the CDR3 is TGTGCCAGCTCTTGGACCAGGGTGGGCAATGAGCAGTTCTTC.

This clone has just a few counts. This chain connects TRBV28 to TRBJ2-1, with 13 nucleotides matching TRBD2. CDR3 length equals 15 residues. Germline values: CDR1 MDHEN, CDR2 SYDVKM. V trimming: 8 bases; J trimming: 9 bases; junction bases outside the gene matches: 10. The CDR3 is CASLTSGRPPSEQFF. The CDR3, as DNA: TGTGCCAGCTTGACTAGCGGGAGGCCCCCCAGTGAGCAGTTCTTC.

This clone was recorded once. This rearrangement joins TRBV7-2 to TRBJ1-2; D is perhaps TRBD1 (5 bases). From germline, CDR1 is SGHTA and CDR2 FQGNSA. The V and J ends lost 5 bases and 5 bases respectively, with 18 bases between them. This CDR3 is 15 amino acids long. CDR3 sequence reads: CASSPDGEGLYGYTF. CDR3 coding DNA: TGTGCCAGCAGCCCCGACGGGGAGGGACTATATGGCTACACCTTC.

The chain uses TRBV5-5 and TRBJ1-1; D uncertain. The germline V gene encodes CDR1 SGHKS and CDR2 YYEKEE (reference sequence). V lost 0 bases, J lost 7 bases, and 10 bases lay in between. This CDR3 has 13 residues. CDR3 region: CASSLGGRVEAFF. In nucleotides, the CDR3 is TGTGCCAGCAGCTTGGGCGGGCGAGTTGAAGCTTTCTTT.

V gene TRBV7-9 combines with J gene TRBJ2-2; weak D call: TRBD2 (6 bases). Between the trimmed V and J ends, which lost 11 bases and 1 base, there was a span of 14 bases. The CDR3 extends over 14 amino acids. Germline CDR1 and CDR2: SEHNR and FQNEAQ (reference sequence). The CDR3 protein is CADGFGGNTGELFF. In DNA, the CDR3 is TGTGCCGACGGATTCGGGGGGAACACCGGGGAGCTGTTTTTT.

This clone appeared once. V and J are TRBV7-6 and TRBJ1-5; no definite D call. Germline loops: CDR1 SGHVS, CDR2 FNYEAQ. V lost 5 bases, J lost 7 bases, and 12 bases lay in between. The CDR3 runs to 13 residues. The CDR3 DNA follows: TGTGCCAGCAGCCGGGATCAGGAACAGCCCCAGCATTTT. As protein: CASSRDQEQPQHF.